This TCR beta chain originates from a study of cytomegalovirus exposure and HLA in healthy donors. Overall study results and limits: A later analysis revealed that TCR association rates differed between HLA loci, peaking at DRB1 and bottoming out at HLA-C. Later genetic work tied a missense DCLRE1C variant to beta-chain V and J trimming. It was 164 TCR beta chains that were listed as cytomegalovirus-associated.

The PCR was carried out with 60 Vbeta primers and 13 Jbeta primers. Sequenced by immunoSEQ multiplex PCR; TCRdb stores in-frame clones only, minus some. The sample has over 65,000 clones; roughly 75% are singletons. This clone was seen only a few times. Its antigen remains unknown. V lost 0 bases and J lost 2; bases outside the gene matches: 9. This CDR3 is 17 amino acids long. Germline values: CDR1 SGHTS, CDR2 YDEGEE. The genes are TRBV5-8 and TRBJ2-7, with 9 nucleotides matching TRBD2. This receptor was obtained from a man between 35 and 55 years old in good health and CMV-seronegative. The material sequenced was PBMCs. The chain's CDR3 is CASSLAASSGMTYEQYF. In DNA, the CDR3 is TGTGCCAGCAGCTTGGCGGCCTCTAGCGGGATGACCTACGAGCAGTACTTC.